The 21 T cell receptor beta chains below were found in one sample sequenced in a study of beta chain features in type 1 diabetes. Expressed TCRB transcripts were sequenced after all isolated RNA was converted to cDNA. The assay was immunoSEQ multiplex PCR, and TCRdb's table has in-frame clones only and misses some. The table has about 930,000 clones, 15% to 20% seen once; the top ten hold 0.02% to 0.025%. Sequencing was done on a sample of naive CD4+ T cells from blood. Receptor source: a woman younger than 30 in good health.

This clone turned up a few times. The chain employs TRBV4-3 and TRBJ2-2; 8 positions match TRBD2. The CDR3 is 16 residues long. V lost 0 bases, J lost 4 bases, and 4 bases stayed unmatched. Germline CDR1 reads LGHNA; CDR2 reads YSLEER. The DNA for the CDR3 is TGCGCCAGCAGCCAAGAACACGGGAGGGCCACCGGGGAGCTGTTTTTT. Encoded protein: CASSQEHGRATGELFF.

The J gene is TRBJ2-7, the V gene TRBV29-1; 7 bases are shared with TRBD1. The V gene's germline CDR1 is SQVTM and CDR2 ANQGSEA. Trimming removed 8 bases from V and 0 bases from J; junction bases left unmatched: 4. This CDR3 is 12 amino acids long. This CDR3 reads CSTRDSSYEQYF. CDR3 coding DNA: TGCAGCACCCGGGACAGCTCCTACGAGCAGTACTTC.

The table lists this clone with a few counts. J is TRBJ2-3 and V is TRBV29-1; 11 positions match TRBD2. V was clipped by 4 bases and J by 6 bases; unmatched bases: 6. Per germline, CDR1 SQVTM and CDR2 ANQGSEA. The CDR3 has 14 amino acids. Written as DNA, the CDR3 is TGCAGCGTTGTAGCGGGAGGGCGGCGGGATACGCAGTATTTT. Its translation: CSVVAGGRRDTQYF.

This clone has just a few counts. The gene calls are TRBV4-3 and TRBJ2-7, with TRBD2 identical over 7 bases. Germline V gene lookup returns CDR1 LGHNA and CDR2 YSLEER. This CDR3 comprises 15 residues. V dropped 1 base and J dropped 1; count of bases not matched to a gene: 4. CDR3 residues: CASSQGPSGSYEQYF. Here the CDR3 DNA reads TGCGCCAGCAGCCAAGGTCCTAGCGGATCCTACGAGCAGTACTTC.

The rearrangement links TRBV18 to TRBJ1-2, with a weak D call TRBD1 (5 bases). This CDR3 spans 15 amino acids. Germline CDR1 reads KGHSH; CDR2 reads LQKENI. V dropped 4 bases and J dropped 0 bases, with 12 bases sitting between them. The CDR3 DNA sequence: TGTGCCAGCTCACGAAGAGACAGATCTAACTATGGCTACACCTTC. Amino acid sequence: CASSRRDRSNYGYTF.

V is TRBV5-6 and J is TRBJ2-7; no firm D call. This CDR3 has 14 amino acids. V was trimmed by 4 bases and J by 4 bases, leaving 15 bases between them. Looked up from germline, CDR1 is SGHDT and CDR2 is YYEEEE. The CDR3 is CASSPGHGPYEQYF. As DNA, the CDR3 is TGTGCCAGCAGCCCCGGGCACGGACCGTACGAGCAGTACTTC.

A few counts support this clone. Other DNA sequences in this sample translate to the same CDR3. This chain joins TRBV5-6 and TRBJ2-6; D not certain. Trimming pared 5 bases from V and 1 base from J, leaving 4 bases between. Germline V gene lookup returns CDR1 SGHDT and CDR2 YYEEEE. The CDR3 length is 13 residues. The CDR3 sequence is CASSLSGANVLTF. The CDR3, as DNA: TGTGCCAGCAGTTTGTCTGGGGCCAACGTCCTGACTTTC.

This chain uses TRBV9 with TRBJ2-7; perhaps TRBD2 as D (7 bases). Trimming took 0 bases from V and 1 from J, leaving 11 bases between them. The CDR3 runs to 15 residues. Germline CDR1 and CDR2: SGDLS and YYNGEE. CDR3 sequence: CASSVGGGRSYEQYF. The CDR3 bases are TGTGCCAGCAGCGTAGGCGGGGGCCGATCCTACGAGCAGTACTTC.

The chain couples TRBV28 to TRBJ2-2; D gene ambiguous. Germline CDR1 reads MDHEN; CDR2 reads SYDVKM. The V end was cut by 0 bases, the J end by 5 bases, with 10 bases between. The CDR3 covers 15 residues. DNA for the CDR3: TGTGCCAGCAGTTTATGGAGTGTGGGGACCGGGGAGCTGTTTTTT. This gives the protein CASSLWSVGTGELFF.

A few counts support this clone. The V and J genes are TRBV4-3 and TRBJ2-3, with a tentative D call TRBD2 (5 bases). Germline CDR1 is LGHNA and CDR2 is YSLEER. The CDR3 is 14 amino acids. V shed 0 bases and J shed 4 bases, with 8 bases lying between them. The CDR3 protein is CASSQDPAADTQYF. The CDR3 bases are TGCGCCAGCAGCCAAGATCCAGCGGCAGATACGCAGTATTTT.

This chain uses TRBV7-2 with TRBJ2-5, with D maybe TRBD2 (6 bases). Trimming took off 5 bases at V and 2 bases at J, with 15 bases between the two ends. The CDR3 is 15 amino acids. Per germline, CDR1 SGHTA and CDR2 FQGNSA. DNA of the CDR3: TGTGCCAGCAGCCCGCGGACTACAACACAAGAGACCCAGTACTTC. This sequence encodes CASSPRTTTQETQYF.

This clone was recorded a few times. The rearrangement joins TRBV5-4 to TRBJ2-3, with TRBD2 as a possible D gene (6 bases). V dropped 4 bases and J dropped 1 base, with 13 bases sitting between them. CDR1 and CDR2 from the germline V gene are SGHNT and YYREEE (reference sequence). The CDR3 runs 15 residues. The DNA for the CDR3 is TGTGCCAGCAGCGATGGAGGGTCCGGCACAGATACGCAGTATTTT. Translating gives CASSDGGSGTDTQYF.

The chain uses TRBV7-2 and TRBJ2-3; no definite D call. Germline CDR1 reads SGHTA; CDR2 reads FQGNSA. The V end was cut by 5 bases, the J end by 0 bases, with 12 bases between. This CDR3 has 15 amino acids. The CDR3 bases are TGTGCCAGCAGCAGGTCGGCTGCTAGCACAGATACGCAGTATTTT. Translated: CASSRSAASTDTQYF.

J is TRBJ1-1 and V is TRBV7-2; no definite D call. The length of the CDR3 is 12 residues. The ends were cut back, 7 bases at V and 1 base at J, with 7 bases in the middle. Looked up from germline, CDR1 is SGHTA and CDR2 is FQGNSA. CDR3 in DNA: TGTGCCAGCAACCACAAGAACACTGAAGCTTTCTTT. It codes for CASNHKNTEAFF.

In regard to this clone: Other DNA sequences in the sample encode the same CDR3. This chain joins TRBV28 and TRBJ1-2; no clear D. Trimming stripped 11 bases from V and 5 bases from J, with 9 bases between. CDR1 is MDHEN and CDR2 is SYDVKM in the germline V gene. The CDR3 totals 10 residues. This CDR3 is CASGAYGYTF. DNA for the CDR3: TGTGCCTCAGGAGCTTATGGCTACACCTTC.

This clone was seen only a few times. The chain is built from TRBV27 and TRBJ2-7, with D unclear. Germline CDR1 MNHEY, CDR2 SMNVEV (reference sequence). This CDR3 is built from 15 residues. V dropped 4 bases and J dropped 7 bases, with 20 bases sitting between them. In nucleotides, the CDR3 is TGTGCCAGCAGTTCACGATCTGAGGCTTCGGTGGAGCAGTACTTC. Encoded protein: CASSSRSEASVEQYF.

This clone came up a few times. This CDR3 is CASSGDPGAPDTQYF. CDR3 DNA sequence: TGTGCCAGCAGTGGTGACCCAGGGGCCCCAGATACGCAGTATTTT. This chain connects TRBV28 to TRBJ2-3; D may be TRBD1 (6 bases). Germline V gives CDR1 MDHEN, CDR2 SYDVKM. This CDR3 has 15 residues. V was clipped by 5 bases and J by 4 bases, with 16 bases between them.

This clone was found a few times. This chain connects TRBV28 to TRBJ2-1; 8 bases match TRBD2. The CDR3 totals 15 residues. Germline values: CDR1 MDHEN, CDR2 SYDVKM. The V and J ends lost 5 bases and 2 bases, in that order; junction bases with no gene match: 5. CDR3 in DNA: TGTGCCAGCAGTACCGGGACTAGTCCCTACAATGAGCAGTTCTTC. This sequence encodes CASSTGTSPYNEQFF.

This chain joins TRBV6-6 and TRBJ2-1, with D perhaps matching TRBD1 (6 bases). This CDR3 has 14 amino acids. V gave up 5 bases and J gave up 3 bases, with 11 bases separating them. Germline V gene sequence: CDR1 MNHNY, CDR2 SVGAGI (reference sequence). CDR3 bases: TGTGCCAGCAGTCCTCGACAGGTCTACAATGAGCAGTTCTTC. Protein product: CASSPRQVYNEQFF.

This clone was recorded a few times. This chain links TRBV6-4 with TRBJ2-1, with 10 nucleotides matching TRBD2. The J segment lost 6 bases and the V segment lost 9 bases, leaving 11 bases of the junction unmatched. CDR1 and CDR2 (germline): MRHNA, SNTAGT. This CDR3 spans 15 amino acids. CDR3: CASQQGASGSNEQFF. The CDR3 coding sequence is TGTGCCAGTCAACAAGGGGCTAGCGGGAGCAATGAGCAGTTCTTC.

The chain carries TRBV4-1 and TRBJ2-5, with D hard to call. V was pared by 0 bases and J by 5 bases, with 10 bases between. Germline lookup yields CDR1 MGHRA and CDR2 YSYEKL. CDR3 length equals 14 residues. The CDR3 bases are TGCGCCAGCAGCCAAGAGGGGTCCAGGGAGACCCAGTACTTC. Protein product: CASSQEGSRETQYF.